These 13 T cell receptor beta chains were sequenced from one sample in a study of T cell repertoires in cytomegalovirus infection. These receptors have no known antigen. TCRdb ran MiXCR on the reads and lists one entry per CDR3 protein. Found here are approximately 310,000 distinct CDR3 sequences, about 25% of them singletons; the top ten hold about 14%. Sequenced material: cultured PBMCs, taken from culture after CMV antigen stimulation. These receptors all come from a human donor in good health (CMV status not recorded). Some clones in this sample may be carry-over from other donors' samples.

The DNA for the CDR3 is TGTGCCAGCAGCTTGTGGGCTAGCGGCAACAATGAGCAGTTCTTC. Translating gives CASSLWASGNNEQFF. The chain links TRBV5-6 to TRBJ2-1; the match to TRBD2 covers 7 bases. The CDR3 loop spans 15 amino acids. J was trimmed by 5 bases and V by 1 base; bases with no gene match: 6. CDR1 is SGHDT and CDR2 is YYEEEE in the germline V gene. The whole variable domain, filled in from reference TRBV5-6 and TRBJ2-1, reads DAGVTQSPTHLIKTRGQQVTLRCSPKSGHDTVSWYQQALGQGPQFIFQYYEEEERQRGNFPDRFSGHQFPNYSSELNVNALLLGDSALYLCASSLWASGNNEQFFGPGTRLTVL.

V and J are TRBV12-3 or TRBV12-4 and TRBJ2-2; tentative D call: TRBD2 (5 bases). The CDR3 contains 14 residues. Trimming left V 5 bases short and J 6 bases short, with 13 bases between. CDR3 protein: CASSTRTVSGELFF. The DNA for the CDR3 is TGTGCCAGCAGTACCCGGACTGTTTCCGGGGAGCTGTTTTTT.

In DNA, the CDR3 is TGTGCCAGCAGTAGGGGACAGGGCATCGGCTACACCTTC. Its protein product is CASSRGQGIGYTF. The rearrangement joins TRBV12-3 or TRBV12-4 to TRBJ1-2, with TRBD1 matching over 9 bases. The CDR3 extends over 13 amino acids. V lost 5 bases, J lost 8 bases, and 6 bases stayed unmatched.

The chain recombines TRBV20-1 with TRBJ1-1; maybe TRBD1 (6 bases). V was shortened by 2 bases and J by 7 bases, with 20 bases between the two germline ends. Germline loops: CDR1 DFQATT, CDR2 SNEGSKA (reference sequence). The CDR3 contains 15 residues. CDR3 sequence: CSARNSGTPTYEAFF. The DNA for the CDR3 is TGCAGTGCTAGAAACTCCGGGACACCTACCTATGAAGCTTTCTTT.

The CDR3 region has the DNA TGTGCCAGCAGCTTAGAAGTTTGGGGAAACACCGGGGAGCTGTTTTTT. Its translation is CASSLEVWGNTGELFF. The V call is TRBV11-3, the J call TRBJ2-2; D remains ambiguous. In germline, CDR1 is SGHNT, CDR2 YENEEA. Trimming took off 0 bases at V and 2 bases at J, with 10 bases between the two ends. The length of the CDR3 is 16 residues.

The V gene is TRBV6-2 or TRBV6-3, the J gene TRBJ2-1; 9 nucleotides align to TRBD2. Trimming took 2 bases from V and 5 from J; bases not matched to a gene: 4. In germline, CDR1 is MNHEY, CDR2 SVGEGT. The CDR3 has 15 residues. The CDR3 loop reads CASSYDLAGNNEQFF. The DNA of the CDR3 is TGTGCCAGCAGTTACGATCTAGCGGGGAACAATGAGCAGTTCTTC.

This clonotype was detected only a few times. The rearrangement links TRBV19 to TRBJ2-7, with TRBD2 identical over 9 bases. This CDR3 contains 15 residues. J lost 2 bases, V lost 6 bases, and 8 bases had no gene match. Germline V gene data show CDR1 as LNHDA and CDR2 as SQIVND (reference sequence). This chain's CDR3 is CASSPRASGTYEQYV. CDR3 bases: TGTGCCAGTAGCCCGAGAGCTAGCGGGACCTACGAGCAGTACGTC.

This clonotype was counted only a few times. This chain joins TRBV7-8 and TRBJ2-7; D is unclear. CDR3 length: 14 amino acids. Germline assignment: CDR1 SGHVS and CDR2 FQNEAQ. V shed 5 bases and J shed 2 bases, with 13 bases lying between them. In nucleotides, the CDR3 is TGTGCCAGCAGCCCCCCGGCGGATACCTACGAGCAGTACTTC. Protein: CASSPPADTYEQYF.

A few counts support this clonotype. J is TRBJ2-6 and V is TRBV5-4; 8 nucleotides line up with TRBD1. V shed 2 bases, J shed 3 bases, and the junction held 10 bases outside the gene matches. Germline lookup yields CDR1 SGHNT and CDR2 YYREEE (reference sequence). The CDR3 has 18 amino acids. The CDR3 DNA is TGTGCCAGCAGCTTTACTCGAACAGGGGGTTTTGGGGCCAACGTCCTGACTTTC. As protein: CASSFTRTGGFGANVLTF.

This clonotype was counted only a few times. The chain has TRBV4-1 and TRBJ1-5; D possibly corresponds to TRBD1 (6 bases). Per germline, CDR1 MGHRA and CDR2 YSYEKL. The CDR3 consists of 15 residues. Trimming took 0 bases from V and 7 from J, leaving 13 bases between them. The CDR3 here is CASSQDAGVQQPQHF. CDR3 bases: TGCGCCAGCAGCCAAGATGCAGGGGTTCAACAGCCCCAGCATTTT.

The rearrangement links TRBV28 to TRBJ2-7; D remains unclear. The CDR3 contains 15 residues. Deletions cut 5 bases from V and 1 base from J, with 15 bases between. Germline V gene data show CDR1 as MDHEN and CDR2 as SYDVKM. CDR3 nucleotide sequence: TGTGCCAGCAGTCCAGCCGGGCCTACTTCCTACGAGCAGTACTTC. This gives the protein CASSPAGPTSYEQYF.

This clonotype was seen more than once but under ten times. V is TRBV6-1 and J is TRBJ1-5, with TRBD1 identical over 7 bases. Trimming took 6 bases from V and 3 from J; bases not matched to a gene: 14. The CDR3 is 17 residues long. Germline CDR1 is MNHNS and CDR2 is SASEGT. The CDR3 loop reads CASRRQGVWEDNQPQHF. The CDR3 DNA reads TGTGCCAGCAGGCGACAGGGAGTCTGGGAGGACAATCAGCCCCAGCATTTT.

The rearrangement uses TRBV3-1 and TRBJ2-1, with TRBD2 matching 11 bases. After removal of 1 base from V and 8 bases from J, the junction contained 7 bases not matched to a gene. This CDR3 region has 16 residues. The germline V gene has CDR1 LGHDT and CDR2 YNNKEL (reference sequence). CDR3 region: CASSQVALAGGHEQFF. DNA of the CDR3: TGTGCCAGCAGCCAAGTTGCTCTAGCGGGAGGACATGAGCAGTTCTTC.